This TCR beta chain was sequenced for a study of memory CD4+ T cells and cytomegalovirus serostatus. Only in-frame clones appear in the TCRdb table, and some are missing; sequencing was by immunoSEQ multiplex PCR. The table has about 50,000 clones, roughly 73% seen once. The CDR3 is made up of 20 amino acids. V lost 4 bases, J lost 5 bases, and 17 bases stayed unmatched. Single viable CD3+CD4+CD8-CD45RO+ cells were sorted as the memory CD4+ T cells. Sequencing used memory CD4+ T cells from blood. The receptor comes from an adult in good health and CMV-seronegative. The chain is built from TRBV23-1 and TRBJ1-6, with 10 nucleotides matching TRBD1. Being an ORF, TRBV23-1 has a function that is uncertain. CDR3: CASSLPPPGQGRSNNSPLHF. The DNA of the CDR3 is TGCGCCAGCAGTCTACCTCCTCCGGGACAGGGGCGATCCAATAATTCACCCCTCCACTTT.